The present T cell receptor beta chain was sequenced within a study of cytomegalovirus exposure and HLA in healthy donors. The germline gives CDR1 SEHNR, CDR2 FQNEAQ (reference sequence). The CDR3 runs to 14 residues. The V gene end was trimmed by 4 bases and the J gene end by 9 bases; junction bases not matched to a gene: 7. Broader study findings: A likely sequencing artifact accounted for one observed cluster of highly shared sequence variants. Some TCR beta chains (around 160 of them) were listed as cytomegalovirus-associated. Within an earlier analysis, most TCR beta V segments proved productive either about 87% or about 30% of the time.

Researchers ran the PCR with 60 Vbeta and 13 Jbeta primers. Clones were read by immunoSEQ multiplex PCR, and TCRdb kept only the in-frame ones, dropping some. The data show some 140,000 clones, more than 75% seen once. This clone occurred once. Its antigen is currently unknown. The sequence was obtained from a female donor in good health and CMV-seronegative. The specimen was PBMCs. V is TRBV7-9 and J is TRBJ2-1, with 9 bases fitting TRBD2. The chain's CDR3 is CASSSSGERGEQFF. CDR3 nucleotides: TGTGCCAGCAGCTCTAGCGGGGAAAGGGGTGAGCAGTTCTTC.